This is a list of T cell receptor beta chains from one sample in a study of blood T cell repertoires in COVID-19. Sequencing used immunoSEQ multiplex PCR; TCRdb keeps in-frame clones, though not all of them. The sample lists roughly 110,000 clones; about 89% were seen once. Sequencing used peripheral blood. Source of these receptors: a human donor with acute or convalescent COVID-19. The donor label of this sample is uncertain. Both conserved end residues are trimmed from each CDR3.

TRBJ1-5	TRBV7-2	ASSLGTVNQPQH
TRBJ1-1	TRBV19	ASSLTGDTEAF
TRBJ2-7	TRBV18	ASSPPSREQY
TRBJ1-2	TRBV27	ASSSGGWGQGNYGYT
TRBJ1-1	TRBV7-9	ASSPPWGPGEAF
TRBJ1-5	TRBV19	ASSDYRGQNQPQH
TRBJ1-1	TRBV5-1	ASRQQVDTEAF
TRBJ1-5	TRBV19	ASRWAGSSNQPQH
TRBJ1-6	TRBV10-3	AISEIIEKPLH
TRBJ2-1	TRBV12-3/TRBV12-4	ASQGGNINEQF
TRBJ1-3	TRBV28	ASTHRHRTYGNTIY
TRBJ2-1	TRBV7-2	ASSLGLANEQF
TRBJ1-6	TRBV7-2	ASRTGGVLTPLH
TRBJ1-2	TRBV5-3	TRSLTLAGSQTRALWSYGYT
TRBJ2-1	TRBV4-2	ASSQEGLAGPYNEQF
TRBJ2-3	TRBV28	ASSATGTGADTQY
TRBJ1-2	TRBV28	ASSEGQNYGYT
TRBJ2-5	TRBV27	ASRGLAGGRSKTQY
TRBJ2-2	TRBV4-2	ASSQLAGDTGELF
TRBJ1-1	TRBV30	AWNKNTEAF
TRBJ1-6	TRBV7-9	ASSSPIAGLNSPLH
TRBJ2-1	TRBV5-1	ASSSLAGENYNEQF
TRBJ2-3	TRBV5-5	ASSRTGTDPRGTDTQY
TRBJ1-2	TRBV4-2	ASSQAPGQGYYGYT
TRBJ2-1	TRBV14	ASSQVGSLAGVGSYNEQF
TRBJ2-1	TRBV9	ASSVIGRAEVQF
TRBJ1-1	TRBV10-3	AISESRDTEAF
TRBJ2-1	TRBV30	AWSPTESYNEQF
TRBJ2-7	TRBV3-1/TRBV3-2	ASSPLTGDSYEQY
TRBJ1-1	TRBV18	ASSPRGGRTEAF
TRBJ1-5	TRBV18	ASSPLSAGVGQPQH
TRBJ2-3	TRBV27	ASSLSDSADTQY
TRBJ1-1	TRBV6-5	ASSYRPVWGDTEAF
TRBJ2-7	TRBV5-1	ASSLQGQGAYEQY
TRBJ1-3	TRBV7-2	ASSLASSGNTIY
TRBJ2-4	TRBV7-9	ASSSTGTIQY
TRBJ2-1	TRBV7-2	ASSFNFNEQF
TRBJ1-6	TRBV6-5	ASSIRGDRRSPLH
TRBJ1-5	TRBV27	ASSTGTSQPQH
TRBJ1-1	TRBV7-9	ATEGALNTEAF
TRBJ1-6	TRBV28	ASSVQGINSPLH
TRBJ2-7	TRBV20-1	SASIAGGYYEQY
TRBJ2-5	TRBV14	ASSQGAFLQETQY
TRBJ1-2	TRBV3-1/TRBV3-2	ASSQEGGRGYT
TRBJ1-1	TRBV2	ASYPATDVNTEAF
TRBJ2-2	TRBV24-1	ATSDASGFQTGELF